These 30 T cell receptor beta chains were all obtained from the same sample, sequenced in a study of blood T cell repertoires in COVID-19. Repertoires were generated with immunoSEQ multiplex PCR, while TCRdb's copy carries only in-frame clones and drops some. The sample records about 210,000 clones, 87% being singletons. Sequenced: PBMCs or T cells enriched from blood (not recorded which). All receptors come from a man in his thirties or forties in a cohort exposed to, infected with or recovered from COVID-19 (not recorded which).

CDR3 protein: CASSPPPRQGTNQPQHF. The CDR3, as DNA: TGTGCCAGCAGTCCCCCCCCTAGACAGGGTACCAATCAGCCCCAGCATTTT. V gene TRBV27 combines with J gene TRBJ1-5, with 7 bases that match TRBD1. This CDR3 has 17 amino acids. The germline gives CDR1 MNHEY, CDR2 SMNVEV (reference sequence). V lost 5 bases to trimming and J lost 3 bases; unmatched junction nucleotides: 13.

Remarks on this clone: One junction end disagrees with the germline gene, perhaps due to a read error. The chain carries TRBV27 and TRBJ1-4; D gene uncertain. CDR1 is MNHEY and CDR2 is SMNVEV in the germline V gene (reference sequence). The CDR3 contains 14 residues. CDR3 amino acids: CASALMATSEKLFF. CDR3 DNA: TGTGCCAGCGCCCTAATGGCAACTAGTGAAAAACTGTTTTTT.

This chain connects TRBV14 to TRBJ2-5; the match to TRBD1 covers 9 bases. The CDR3 is 16 residues long. Unmatched junction bases numbered 6, after V lost 1 base and J lost 3 bases. Germline CDR1 is SGHDN and CDR2 is FVKESK. The CDR3 here is CASSQVRRTGEETQYF. CDR3 in DNA: TGTGCCAGCAGCCAAGTCCGCCGGACAGGGGAAGAGACCCAGTACTTC. The variable domain in full, with the rest retrieved from reference TRBV14 and TRBJ2-5, is EAGVTQFPSHSVIEKGQTVTLRCDPISGHDNLYWYRRVMGKEIKFLLHFVKESKQDESGMPNNRFLAERTGGTYSTLKVQPAELEDSGVYFCASSQVRRTGEETQYFGPGTRLLVL.

The chain links TRBV19 to TRBJ1-3; no clear D gene. The V gene lost 6 bases and the J gene lost 0 bases, with 15 bases spanning the gap. The CDR3 loop spans 16 amino acids. Germline V gene sequence: CDR1 LNHDA, CDR2 SQIVND (reference sequence). CDR3 nucleotide sequence: TGTGCCAGTAGAACGTACGTAGCCAGCTCTGGAAACACCATATATTTT. Its translation: CASRTYVASSGNTIYF. Variable domain in full (rest from reference TRBV19 and TRBJ1-3): DGGITQSPKYLFRKEGQNVTLSCEQNLNHDAMYWYRQDPGQGLRLIYYSQIVNDFQKGDIAEGYSVSREKKESFPLTVTSAQKNPTAFYLCASRTYVASSGNTIYFGEGSWLTVV.

In this sample, this clone turned up once. The J gene is TRBJ2-5, the V gene TRBV2, with TRBD2 matching over 11 bases. V shed 7 bases and J 2 bases; nucleotides not matched to a gene: 3. Germline CDR1 SNHLY, CDR2 FYNNEI. The CDR3 length is 14 residues. The CDR3 nucleotides are TGTGCCAGCAAAGCTAGCGGGAGGCAAGAGACCCAGTACTTC. Its protein is CASKASGRQETQYF. Filled out from reference TRBV2 and TRBJ2-5, the complete variable domain reads EPEVTQTPSHQVTQMGQEVILRCVPISNHLYFYWYRQILGQKVEFLVSFYNNEISEKSEIFDDQFSVERPDGSNFTLKIRSTKLEDSAMYFCASKASGRQETQYFGPGTRLLVL.

A single count supports this clone. This chain links TRBV7-9 with TRBJ1-4, with 7 bases fitting TRBD1. The germline V gene encodes CDR1 SEHNR and CDR2 FQNEAQ (reference sequence). J gave up 0 bases and V 6 bases, and 10 bases lay outside the gene matches. This CDR3 has 17 amino acids. CDR3 nucleotide sequence: TGTGCCAGCAGGCCCGGGACAGAGTTTGCAACTAATGAAAAACTGTTTTTT. Its protein is CASRPGTEFATNEKLFF. Full variable domain (missing parts from reference TRBV7-9 and TRBJ1-4): DTGVSQNPRHKITKRGQNVTFRCDPISEHNRLYWYRQTLGQGPEFLTYFQNEAQLEKSRLLSDRFSAERPKGSFSTLEIQRTEQGDSAMYLCASRPGTEFATNEKLFFGSGTQLSVL.

The V gene is TRBV11-2, the J gene TRBJ1-6; D is undetermined. Germline V gene lookup returns CDR1 SGHAT and CDR2 FQNNGV. V lost 1 base and J lost 6, with 4 bases in between. The CDR3 covers 13 residues. The chain's CDR3 is CASSLGLNSPLHF. The CDR3 DNA sequence: TGTGCCAGCAGCTTAGGGCTTAATTCACCCCTCCACTTT.

The chain is built from TRBV24-1 and TRBJ2-3; D perhaps matches TRBD2 (5 bases). The V end lost 2 bases, the J end lost 7 bases, and 6 bases lay between the germline ends. The CDR3 contains 12 residues. Germline V CDR1 and CDR2: KGHDR, SFDVKD. The CDR3 protein is CATSDSDYTQYF. The CDR3 region has the DNA TGTGCCACCAGTGATTCGGACTATACGCAGTATTTT.

The chain combines TRBV19 with TRBJ1-1; a possible D gene is TRBD1 (5 bases). Germline assignment: CDR1 LNHDA and CDR2 SQIVND (reference sequence). The CDR3 has 16 residues. The V gene lost 5 bases and the J gene lost 0 bases, with 16 bases spanning the gap. DNA for the CDR3: TGTGCCAGTAGTCGTCCGACCGGGGGGATGAACACTGAAGCTTTCTTT. The encoded protein is CASSRPTGGMNTEAFF.

The sample holds one count of this clone. This rearrangement joins TRBV19 to TRBJ2-3; possibly TRBD2 for D (5 bases). In germline, CDR1 is LNHDA, CDR2 SQIVND (reference sequence). The CDR3 length is 14 residues. V was clipped by 7 bases and J by 2 bases, with 13 bases between them. The CDR3 protein is CASTQRTDTDTQYF. The CDR3 DNA follows: TGTGCCAGTACGCAGCGGACTGACACAGATACGCAGTATTTT.

This clone was counted only a few times. J is TRBJ1-2 and V is TRBV29-1, with 7 positions matching TRBD1. Germline CDR1 reads SQVTM; CDR2 reads ANQGSEA. The CDR3 loop spans 14 amino acids. J lost 7 bases, V lost 4 bases, and 12 bases had no gene match. The CDR3 here is CSVADRLGLGGYTF. CDR3 coding DNA: TGCAGCGTTGCGGACAGGCTGGGCCTGGGTGGCTACACCTTC.

The genes are TRBV7-8 and TRBJ1-1; 7 bases line up with TRBD1. The germline gives CDR1 SGHVS, CDR2 FQNEAQ. V lost 5 bases, J lost 8 bases, and 2 bases stayed unmatched. This CDR3 is built from 11 residues. The CDR3 here is CASSRDREAFF. CDR3 nucleotides: TGTGCCAGCAGCAGGGACAGAGAAGCTTTCTTT.

This clone was counted only a few times. The V call is TRBV6-4, the J call TRBJ2-2; TRBD1 aligns across 9 bases. From germline, CDR1 is MRHNA and CDR2 SNTAGT. With V trimmed by 6 bases and J by 3 bases, 5 bases remained unmatched. This CDR3 is built from 15 residues. This chain's CDR3 is CASSPRTGDTGELFF. The CDR3 DNA sequence: TGTGCCAGCAGCCCCCGGACAGGGGACACCGGGGAGCTGTTTTTT.

The CDR3 bases are TGTGCCGATCACCCCGGGACAGGCTCCTACGAGCAGTACTTC. It translates to CADHPGTGSYEQYF. The chain joins TRBV10-3 to TRBJ2-7, with 8 bases fitting TRBD1. The CDR3 has 14 residues. The germline V gene encodes CDR1 ENHRY and CDR2 SYGVKD. V lost 11 bases, J lost 0 bases, and 9 bases stayed unmatched.

The rearrangement joins TRBV7-6 to TRBJ2-7; 9 positions match TRBD1. J was trimmed by 4 bases and V by 5 bases; bases with no gene match: 6. The CDR3 has 14 residues. In germline, CDR1 is SGHVS, CDR2 FNYEAQ. The DNA for the CDR3 is TGTGCCAGCAGCCCCGGGACAGGGAGTTACGAGCAGTACTTC. Translated, it gives CASSPGTGSYEQYF.

The V gene is TRBV5-6, the J gene TRBJ2-2; no clear D. The length of the CDR3 is 12 residues. CDR1 and CDR2 from the germline V gene are SGHDT and YYEEEE. Trimming stripped 4 bases from V and 6 bases from J, with 7 bases between. DNA for the CDR3: TGTGCCAGCAGCGTTATAGCCGGGGAGCTGTTTTTT. Translating it yields CASSVIAGELFF.

The chain links TRBV2 to TRBJ1-4; a possible D gene is TRBD1 (5 bases). CDR1 and CDR2 from the germline V gene are SNHLY and FYNNEI. The CDR3 extends over 15 amino acids. The ends were cut back, 8 bases at V and 8 bases at J, with 21 bases in the middle. CDR3 in amino acids: CASLGRQGVTEKLFF. In nucleotides, the CDR3 is TGTGCCAGCCTCGGGCGGCAGGGCGTGACCGAAAAACTGTTTTTT.

The chain employs TRBV5-4 and TRBJ2-2; 8 nucleotides line up with TRBD2. The germline V gene encodes CDR1 SGHNT and CDR2 YYREEE (reference sequence). V dropped 4 bases and J dropped 4; count of bases not matched to a gene: 9. The CDR3 is 16 amino acids. CDR3: CASSAGLVLATGELFF. CDR3 bases: TGTGCCAGCAGCGCGGGACTAGTTCTTGCCACCGGGGAGCTGTTTTTT.

This chain uses TRBV29-1 with TRBJ2-7; 7 nucleotides match TRBD2. J was trimmed by 3 bases and V by 5 bases; bases with no gene match: 16. Germline assignment: CDR1 SQVTM and CDR2 ANQGSEA. This CDR3 comprises 16 residues. The CDR3 DNA reads TGCAGCGTTAGACCAAGAGGCAGGGAGGGGATCTACGAGCAGTACTTC. It yields the protein CSVRPRGREGIYEQYF.

The J gene is TRBJ2-7, the V gene TRBV5-6, with D possibly TRBD2 on 6 matching bases. Trimming stripped 4 bases from V and 2 bases from J, with 19 bases between. CDR3 length: 16 amino acids. Germline V gene data show CDR1 as SGHDT and CDR2 as YYEEEE. The CDR3, as DNA: TGTGCCAGCAGCCCCCCCGCCGGGGGAAAAACCTACGAGCAGTACTTC. As protein: CASSPPAGGKTYEQYF.

V usage is TRBV3-1 (or the pseudogene TRBV3-2) and J usage is TRBJ2-7, with 10 bases that match TRBD1. V gave up 6 bases and J gave up 3 bases; unmatched junction bases: 8. There are 15 residues in the CDR3. Germline loops: CDR1 LGHDT, CDR2 YNNKEL (reference sequence). CDR3 loop: CASSLTGTGVYEQYF. The DNA of the CDR3 is TGTGCCAGCAGTCTAACCGGGACAGGGGTCTACGAGCAGTACTTC.

This clone was detected a few times. The CDR3 DNA reads TGTGCCAGCAGCCACAGGGAAGGGGCCAACGTCCTGACTTTC. Protein: CASSHREGANVLTF. V and J are TRBV7-8 and TRBJ2-6; possible D gene TRBD1, 6 bases. The V gene lost 5 bases and the J gene lost 4 bases, with 9 bases spanning the gap. The CDR3 has 14 amino acids. Germline loops: CDR1 SGHVS, CDR2 FQNEAQ.

V and J are TRBV28 and TRBJ1-5; TRBD1 matches at 10 bases. Looked up from germline, CDR1 is MDHEN and CDR2 is SYDVKM. The CDR3 consists of 16 residues. V lost 5 bases to trimming and J lost 1 base; unmatched junction nucleotides: 5. As DNA, the CDR3 is TGTGCCAGCAGTACCACGGGACAGGGGAGCAATCAGCCCCAGCATTTT. Translation: CASSTTGQGSNQPQHF.

The V call is TRBV28, the J call TRBJ2-5; 7 bases fit TRBD2. From germline, CDR1 is MDHEN and CDR2 SYDVKM. This CDR3 is built from 14 residues. The ends lost 2 bases at V and 4 bases at J; junction bases unmatched: 4. CDR3 sequence (DNA): TGTGCCAGCAGTTTAGCGGGAGTAGGAGAGACCCAGTACTTC. Protein product: CASSLAGVGETQYF.

The V and J genes are TRBV19 and TRBJ2-3, with D possibly TRBD1 on 6 matching bases. The V gene's germline CDR1 is LNHDA and CDR2 SQIVND (reference sequence). The ends were cut back, 7 bases at V and 6 bases at J, with 17 bases in the middle. This CDR3 spans 14 amino acids. CDR3 residues: CASKIQGPSDTQYF. CDR3 sequence (DNA): TGTGCCAGTAAGATACAGGGACCGTCGGATACGCAGTATTTT.

The genes are TRBV5-1 and TRBJ2-1; the match to TRBD2 covers 11 bases. The germline gives CDR1 SGHRS, CDR2 YFSETQ. The V segment lost 4 bases and the J segment 4 bases; nucleotides outside the gene matches: 4. This CDR3 comprises 15 residues. Written as DNA, the CDR3 is TGCGCCAGCAGCCCGGGACTAGCGGTTTACAATGAGCAGTTCTTC. Its translation is CASSPGLAVYNEQFF.

In nucleotides, the CDR3 is TGTGCCACCACCAAGACAGGGGAAGCAGATACGCAGTATTTT. Its protein product is CATTKTGEADTQYF. The gene calls are TRBV24-1 and TRBJ2-3; 8 bases line up with TRBD1. The length of the CDR3 is 14 residues. The germline CDR1 and CDR2 sequences are KGHDR and SFDVKD. V dropped 8 bases and J dropped 4; count of bases not matched to a gene: 7.

The V gene is TRBV28, the J gene TRBJ1-2; D perhaps matches TRBD1 (5 bases). This CDR3 has 13 amino acids. Germline values: CDR1 MDHEN, CDR2 SYDVKM. V lost 1 base and J 6 bases, leaving 9 bases between the germline ends. CDR3 amino acids: CASSLSRVDGYTF. CDR3 bases: TGTGCCAGCAGTTTATCCAGGGTGGATGGCTACACCTTC.

This chain connects TRBV27 to TRBJ1-2, with D unresolved. This CDR3 has 15 residues. Germline CDR1 is MNHEY and CDR2 is SMNVEV (reference sequence). V dropped 5 bases and J dropped 8 bases, with 21 bases sitting between them. The CDR3 sequence is CASSPRGGGVTGYTF. Here the CDR3 DNA reads TGTGCCAGCAGTCCCCGGGGAGGAGGCGTAACGGGCTACACCTTC.

V usage is TRBV11-2 and J usage is TRBJ1-6; D is uncertain. Per germline, CDR1 SGHAT and CDR2 FQNNGV. This CDR3 has 17 amino acids. Trimming pared 0 bases from V and 11 bases from J, leaving 20 bases between. In DNA form, the CDR3 reads TGTGCCAGCAGCTTAGATTCCTGGCACTACCTACCCGCACCCCTCCACTTT. This gives the protein CASSLDSWHYLPAPLHF.